This passage covers 5 T cell receptor beta chains from one sample sequenced in a study of T-cell reconstitution after alpha-beta-depleted transplantation in children. This sample's TCRbeta library carried unique molecular identifier barcodes. TCRdb called the PCR reads again in MiXCR, with one record for every CDR3 protein. The sample lists approximately 400,000 distinct CDR3 sequences; roughly a tenth were seen once. Here the sequenced sample was PBMCs from the stem cell graft donor, taken from the stem cell graft. Receptors originate from a human donor who donated a stem cell graft to a child with acute myeloid leukemia.

The chain has TRBV7-2 and TRBJ2-3; TRBD2 matches 9 bases. V shed 5 bases, J shed 4 bases, and the junction held 7 bases outside the gene matches. This CDR3 has 15 amino acids. Germline lookup yields CDR1 SGHTA and CDR2 FQGNSA. The CDR3 protein is CASSAIAGVPDTQYF. The CDR3 nucleotides read TGTGCCAGCAGCGCTATAGCGGGAGTACCAGATACGCAGTATTTT.

This clonotype was counted between two and nine times. CDR3 in DNA: TGCGCCAGCAAGCAGGGGGAGAATGAAAAACTGTTTTTT. Its protein product is CASKQGENEKLFF. J is TRBJ1-4 and V is TRBV5-1, with 7 positions matching TRBD1. Unmatched junction bases numbered 4, after V lost 6 bases and J lost 5 bases. Germline V lookup: CDR1 SGHRS, CDR2 YFSETQ. The CDR3 contains 13 residues.

The sample holds a few counts of this clonotype. The chain joins TRBV20-1 to TRBJ1-5; D perhaps matches TRBD1 (5 bases). V lost 5 bases to trimming and J lost 3 bases, with 20 bases between them. The length of the CDR3 is 16 residues. Germline V gives CDR1 DFQATT, CDR2 SNEGSKA (reference sequence). The chain's CDR3 is CSARPLGQGDNQPQHF. CDR3 coding DNA: TGCAGTGCTCGGCCCCTAGGACAAGGAGACAATCAGCCCCAGCATTTT.

At least ten counts were recorded for this clonotype. V gene TRBV29-1 combines with J gene TRBJ1-1; possibly TRBD1 for D (6 bases). CDR1 is SQVTM, CDR2 ANQGSEA, per germline. The CDR3 is made up of 12 amino acids. The V and J ends lost 3 bases and 1 base respectively, with 6 bases between them. The CDR3 DNA reads as TGCAGCGTTGACAGGGGGAACACTGAAGCTTTCTTT. This translates into CSVDRGNTEAFF.

This clonotype occurred a few times. The chain has TRBV5-1 and TRBJ2-6; TRBD1 might be the D (5 bases). Germline values: CDR1 SGHRS, CDR2 YFSETQ. Between the trimmed V and J ends, which lost 0 bases and 0 bases, there was a span of 13 bases. The CDR3 loop spans 18 amino acids. The CDR3 coding sequence is TGCGCCAGCAGCTTGGCATTTCAGGGTTTCTCTGGGGCCAACGTCCTGACTTTC. Protein product: CASSLAFQGFSGANVLTF.